Given below is one T cell receptor (beta chain) in context. What it binds is not known. TCRdb keeps only in-frame clones here, not all; method: immunoSEQ multiplex PCR. The data contain 850,000 to 1,200,000 clones, about 70% of them seen just once; the ten biggest clones take up over 1.3%. These data are taken from a study of shared clonotypes between healthy human individuals. General study findings and limits: Represented diversity (both genetic and exposure-history) was limited by the small number of donors.

The receptor was isolated from a man aged 18 to 35 in good health. The material sequenced was memory CD4+ T cells sorted from blood. Stated subset: CD45RA-negative fraction.

CDR3 sequence reads: CASSLGPLGAAIYGYTF. CDR3 nucleotides: TGCGCCAGCAGCTTGGGGCCCTTAGGGGCCGCTATCTATGGCTACACCTTC. This chain uses TRBV5-1 with TRBJ1-2; the D gene is possibly TRBD1 (5 bases). Germline loops: CDR1 SGHRS, CDR2 YFSETQ. V gave up 0 bases and J gave up 4 bases, with 19 bases separating them. The CDR3 contains 17 residues.